This record concerns one T cell receptor beta chain sequence. The CDR3 length is 14 residues. With 4 bases removed from V and 2 bases from J, the gap between germline ends came to 10 bases. Germline V gives CDR1 SGHKS, CDR2 YYEKEE (reference sequence). This specimen comes from a study of CD8 T cells in ankylosing spondylitis. MiXCR was run by TCRdb on the 5' RACE reads, yielding one entry per CDR3 protein. Of about 160,000 distinct CDR3 sequences listed, around 43% are singletons. The origin of this receptor is a male donor with ankylosing spondylitis. This chain connects TRBV5-5 to TRBJ1-3; no clear D gene. The material sequenced was synovial fluid, either unsorted or a sorted T cell fraction (not recorded which). The chain's CDR3 is CASSPWFPGNTIYF. CDR3 nucleotides: TGTGCCAGCAGCCCTTGGTTCCCTGGAAACACCATATATTTT.